This T cell receptor (beta chain) appears in the sequencing data of a study of shared clonotypes between healthy human individuals. Germline V gene sequence: CDR1 GTSNPN, CDR2 SVGIG (reference sequence). Trimming stripped 5 bases from V and 5 bases from J, with 18 bases between. The CDR3 extends over 14 amino acids. Findings and limits, study-wide: Generation probability values for non-shared clonotypes were lower than those for clonotypes shared by all four donors.

Of note for this clone: Its target is unknown.

Naive-designated CD8 cells lacked CD45RO, were positively enriched for CCR7, and omitted terminally differentiated effector memory CD45RA+ cells. Assay: immunoSEQ multiplex PCR; the TCRdb copy retains only in-frame clones and omits some. The table lists roughly 590,000 clones, 95% to 96% of them singletons. Sequencing was carried out using naive CD8+ T cells sorted from blood. This TCR was recovered from a woman younger than 45 in good health. The V and J genes are TRBV30 and TRBJ1-2; possibly TRBD1 for D (6 bases). The CDR3 DNA reads as TGTGCCTGGGGAGACCGGGGACACGGATATGGCTACACCTTC. It is translated as CAWGDRGHGYGYTF.